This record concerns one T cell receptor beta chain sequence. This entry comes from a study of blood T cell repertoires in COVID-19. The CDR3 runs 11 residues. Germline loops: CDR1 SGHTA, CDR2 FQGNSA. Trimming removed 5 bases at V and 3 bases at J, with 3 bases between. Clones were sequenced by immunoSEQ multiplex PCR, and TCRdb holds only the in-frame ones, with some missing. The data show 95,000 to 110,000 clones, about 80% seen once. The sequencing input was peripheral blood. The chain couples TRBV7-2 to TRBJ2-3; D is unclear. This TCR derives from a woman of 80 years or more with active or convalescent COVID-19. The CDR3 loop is CASSPTDTQYF. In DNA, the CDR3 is TGTGCCAGCAGCCCTACAGATACGCAGTATTTT.